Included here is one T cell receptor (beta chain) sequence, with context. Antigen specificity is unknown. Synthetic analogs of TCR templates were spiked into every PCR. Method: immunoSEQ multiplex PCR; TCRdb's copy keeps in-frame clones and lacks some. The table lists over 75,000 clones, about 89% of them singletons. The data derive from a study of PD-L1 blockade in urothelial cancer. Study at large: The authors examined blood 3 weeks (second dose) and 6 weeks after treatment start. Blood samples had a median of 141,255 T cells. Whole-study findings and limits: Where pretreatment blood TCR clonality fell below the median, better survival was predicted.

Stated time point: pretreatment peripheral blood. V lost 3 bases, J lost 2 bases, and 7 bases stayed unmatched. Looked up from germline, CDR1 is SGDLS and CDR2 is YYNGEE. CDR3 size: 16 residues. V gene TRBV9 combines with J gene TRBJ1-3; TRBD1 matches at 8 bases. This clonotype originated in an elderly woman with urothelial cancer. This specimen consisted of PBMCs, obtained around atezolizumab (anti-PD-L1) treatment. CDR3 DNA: TGTGCCAGCAGCGCTGACAGGGGCCAGCCTGGAAACACCATATATTTT. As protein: CASSADRGQPGNTIYF. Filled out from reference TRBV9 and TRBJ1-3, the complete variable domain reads DSGVTQTPKHLITATGQRVTLRCSPRSGDLSVYWYQQSLDQGLQFLIQYYNGEERAKGNILERFSAQQFPDLHSELNLSSLELGDSALYFCASSADRGQPGNTIYFGEGSWLTVV.